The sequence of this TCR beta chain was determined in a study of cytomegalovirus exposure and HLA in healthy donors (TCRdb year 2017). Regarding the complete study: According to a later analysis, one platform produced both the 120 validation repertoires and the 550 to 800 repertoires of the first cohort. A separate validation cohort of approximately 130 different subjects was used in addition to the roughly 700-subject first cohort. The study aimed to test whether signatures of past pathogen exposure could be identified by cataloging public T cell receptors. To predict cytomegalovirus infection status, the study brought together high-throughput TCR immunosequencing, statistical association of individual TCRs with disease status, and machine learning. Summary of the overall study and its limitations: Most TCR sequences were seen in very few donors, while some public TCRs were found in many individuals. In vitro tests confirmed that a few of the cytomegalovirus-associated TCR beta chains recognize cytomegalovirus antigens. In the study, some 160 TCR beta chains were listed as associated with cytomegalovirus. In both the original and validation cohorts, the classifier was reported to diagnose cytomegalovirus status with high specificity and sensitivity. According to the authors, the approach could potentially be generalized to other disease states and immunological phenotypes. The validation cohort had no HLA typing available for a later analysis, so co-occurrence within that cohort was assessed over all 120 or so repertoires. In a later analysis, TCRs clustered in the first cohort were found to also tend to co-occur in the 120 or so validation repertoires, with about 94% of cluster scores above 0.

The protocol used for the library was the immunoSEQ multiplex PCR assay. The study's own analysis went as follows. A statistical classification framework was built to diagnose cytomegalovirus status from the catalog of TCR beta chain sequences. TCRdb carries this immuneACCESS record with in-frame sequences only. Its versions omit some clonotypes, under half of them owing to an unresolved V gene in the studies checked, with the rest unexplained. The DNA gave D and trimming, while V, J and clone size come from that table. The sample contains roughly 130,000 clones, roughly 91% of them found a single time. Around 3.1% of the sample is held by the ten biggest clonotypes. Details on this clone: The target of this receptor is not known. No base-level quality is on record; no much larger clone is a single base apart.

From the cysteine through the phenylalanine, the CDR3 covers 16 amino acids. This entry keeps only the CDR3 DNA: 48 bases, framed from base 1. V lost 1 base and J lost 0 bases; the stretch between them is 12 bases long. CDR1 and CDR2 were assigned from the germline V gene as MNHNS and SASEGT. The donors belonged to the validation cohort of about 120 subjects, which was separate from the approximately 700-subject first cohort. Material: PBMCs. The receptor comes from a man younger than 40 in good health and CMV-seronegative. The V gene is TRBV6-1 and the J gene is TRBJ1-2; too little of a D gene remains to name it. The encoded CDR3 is CASSEVVSVTNYGYTF. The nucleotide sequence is TGTGCCAGCAGTGAAGTTGTGTCGGTTACTAACTATGGCTACACCTTC.